This entry lists 17 T cell receptor beta chains sequenced from one sample in a study of Tregs in tolerant kidney transplant recipients. These TCRs' antigens remain unknown. Profiled with immunoSEQ multiplex PCR; TCRdb holds only in-frame clones, not every one. The sample includes more than 25,000 clones, 70% to 85% of them seen just once. Material: Tregs from blood cultured with allogeneic cells. All receptors come from a human donor in good health.

This chain uses TRBV7-3 with TRBJ1-1, with D tentatively TRBD1 (5 bases). The CDR3 runs 14 residues. Germline loops: CDR1 SGHTA, CDR2 FQGTGA. Trimming stripped 0 bases from V and 1 base from J, with 6 bases between. The CDR3, as DNA: TGTGCCAGCAGCTTAACGAGGGGGAACACTGAAGCTTTCTTT. Amino acids: CASSLTRGNTEAFF.

The rearrangement joins TRBV19 to TRBJ1-5, with a tentative D call TRBD1 (6 bases). Germline CDR1 LNHDA, CDR2 SQIVND (reference sequence). Trimming pared 9 bases from V and 0 bases from J, leaving 12 bases between. The CDR3 length is 14 residues. In DNA, the CDR3 is TGTGCCAGCCACGAACAGGGTAGCAATCAGCCCCAGCATTTT. Amino acid sequence: CASHEQGSNQPQHF.

CDR3 DNA sequence: TGTGCCAGCAGCTCCAATCCCTTCGGTCCGCAAGAGACCCAGTACTTC. Translated, it gives CASSSNPFGPQETQYF. The chain has TRBV7-2 and TRBJ2-5, with D uncertain. In germline, CDR1 is SGHTA, CDR2 FQGNSA. The CDR3 length is 16 residues. Trimming shortened V by 4 bases and J by 2 bases, and 17 bases separated the two germline ends.

The genes are TRBV11-3 and TRBJ2-3; 12 nucleotides agree with TRBD2. J lost 2 bases, V lost 3 bases, and 3 bases had no gene match. The CDR3 runs 16 residues. CDR1 is SGHNT and CDR2 is YENEEA in the germline V gene. The CDR3 sequence is CASSFLAGGSTDTQYF. CDR3 in DNA: TGTGCCAGCAGCTTCCTAGCGGGGGGGTCCACAGATACGCAGTATTTT.

This sequence joins TRBV18 and TRBJ1-3, with D uncertain. Trimming pared 4 bases from V and 1 base from J, leaving 8 bases between. This CDR3 is 14 amino acids long. The germline gives CDR1 KGHSH, CDR2 LQKENI. CDR3 coding DNA: TGTGCCAGCTCACAGAGTCGGTCTGGAAACACCATATATTTT. Residues: CASSQSRSGNTIYF.

V and J are TRBV12-5 and TRBJ1-5; 10 nucleotides line up with TRBD1. With 1 base clipped from V and 5 bases from J, the junction kept 5 bases outside the gene matches. Germline lookup yields CDR1 LGHNT and CDR2 FRNRAP. This CDR3 has 16 residues. The chain's CDR3 is CASGLARTGGYQPQHF. The CDR3 DNA sequence: TGTGCTAGTGGTTTGGCCCGGACAGGGGGTTATCAGCCCCAGCATTTT. The variable domain in full, completed from reference TRBV12-5 and TRBJ1-5, reads DARVTQTPRHKVTEMGQEVTMRCQPILGHNTVFWYRQTMMQGLELLAYFRNRAPLDDSGMPKDRFSAEMPDATLATLKIQPSEPRDSAVYFCASGLARTGGYQPQHFGDGTRLSIL.

This clone was seen just once. This chain links TRBV11-1 with TRBJ2-7; D gene ambiguous. V lost 0 bases, J lost 5 bases, and 8 bases lay in between. This CDR3 is built from 13 residues. CDR1 and CDR2 (germline): SGHAT, FQDESV (reference sequence). The CDR3 coding sequence is TGTGCCAGCAGCTTAGCGCTTCGGGACGAGCAGTACTTC. The encoded protein is CASSLALRDEQYF. Based on the CDR3 plus reference TRBV11-1 and TRBJ2-7, the full variable domain is EAEVAQSPRYKITEKSQAVAFWCDPISGHATLYWYRQILGQGPELLVQFQDESVVDDSQLPKDRFSAERLKGVDSTLKIQPAELGDSAMYLCASSLALRDEQYFGPGTRLTVT.

J is TRBJ1-2 and V is TRBV11-3, with D uncertain. Germline V CDR1 and CDR2: SGHNT, YENEEA. This CDR3 has 17 amino acids. With 0 bases removed from V and 1 base from J, the gap between germline ends came to 15 bases. The CDR3 protein is CASSLDPVALFNYGYTF. The CDR3 bases are TGTGCCAGCAGCTTAGACCCCGTGGCCCTCTTTAACTATGGCTACACCTTC.

V is TRBV5-5 and J is TRBJ2-1; D is possibly TRBD1 (6 bases). CDR3 size: 17 residues. Between the trimmed V and J ends, which lost 6 bases and 1 base, there was a span of 20 bases. The germline V gene encodes CDR1 SGHKS and CDR2 YYEKEE (reference sequence). The CDR3 sequence: CASTLKGPGASYNEQFF. In DNA form, the CDR3 reads TGTGCCAGCACCCTCAAGGGCCCAGGGGCGTCCTACAATGAGCAGTTCTTC.

V usage is TRBV6-5 and J usage is TRBJ2-5; 9 bases are a match to TRBD1. The CDR3 is 15 residues long. The germline gives CDR1 MNHEY, CDR2 SVGAGI. Losses at the gene ends were 2 bases for V and 5 bases for J; bases not matched to a gene: 6. Here the CDR3 reads CASSYQNRGRETQYF. The CDR3 DNA is TGTGCCAGCAGTTACCAAAACAGGGGGCGGGAGACCCAGTACTTC.

The chain links TRBV9 to TRBJ2-1, with D hard to call. This CDR3 has 14 residues. Germline V CDR1 and CDR2: SGDLS, YYNGEE. The V end lost 2 bases, the J end lost 6 bases, and 12 bases lay between the germline ends. DNA of the CDR3: TGTGCCAGCAGCGTTAACCCCCGTATCAATGAGCAGTTCTTC. Encoded protein: CASSVNPRINEQFF.

The chain links TRBV5-1 to TRBJ1-2, with 8 bases that match TRBD1. The CDR3 runs to 13 residues. V lost 5 bases and J lost 4; bases outside the gene matches: 4. Germline CDR1 SGHRS, CDR2 YFSETQ. The CDR3 DNA reads TGCGCCAGCAGTAGGACAGGGCCCTATGGCTACACCTTC. This gives the protein CASSRTGPYGYTF.

This clone is classed as medium-sized. The V gene is TRBV6-5, the J gene TRBJ1-2, with a possible D match to TRBD1 (5 bases). The CDR3 spans 15 residues. Between the trimmed V and J ends, which lost 6 bases and 2 bases, there was a span of 16 bases. Germline values: CDR1 MNHEY, CDR2 SVGAGI. The chain's CDR3 is CASRPPGRGNYGYTF. The CDR3 nucleotides read TGTGCCAGCAGACCCCCCGGGCGGGGCAACTATGGCTACACCTTC.

This clone has only a few counts. The CDR3 sequence: CASTPGGQTDTQYF. The CDR3 DNA sequence: TGCGCCAGCACCCCTGGGGGACAAACAGATACGCAGTATTTT. The chain is built from TRBV4-3 and TRBJ2-3; D may be TRBD1 (6 bases). Germline values: CDR1 LGHNA, CDR2 YSLEER. This CDR3 spans 14 amino acids. The germline V and J ends were trimmed by 7 bases and 3 bases, with 14 bases remaining between them.

The chain links TRBV5-1 to TRBJ1-1; 7 bases map to TRBD1. Looked up from germline, CDR1 is SGHRS and CDR2 is YFSETQ. Losses at the gene ends were 0 bases for V and 0 bases for J; bases not matched to a gene: 2. The CDR3 extends over 15 amino acids. This CDR3 is CASSLVGTVNTEAFF. As DNA, the CDR3 is TGCGCCAGCAGCTTGGTAGGGACAGTGAACACTGAAGCTTTCTTT.

The rearrangement uses TRBV11-2 and TRBJ2-7, with 10 positions matching TRBD2. V trimming: 5 bases; J trimming: 6 bases; junction bases outside the gene matches: 10. CDR1 SGHAT and CDR2 FQNNGV come from the germline V gene. This CDR3 has 15 residues. The CDR3 region is CASSPQLAGIGEQYF. Here the CDR3 DNA reads TGTGCCAGCAGCCCGCAACTAGCGGGGATTGGCGAGCAGTACTTC.

This chain connects TRBV5-1 to TRBJ2-7, with 9 bases matching TRBD1. V shed 2 bases and J 0 bases; nucleotides not matched to a gene: 6. Germline-derived CDR1 and CDR2 are SGHRS and YFSETQ. There are 16 residues in the CDR3. CDR3 region: CASSFALQGASYEQYF. Written as DNA, the CDR3 is TGCGCCAGCAGCTTTGCCCTACAGGGGGCCTCCTACGAGCAGTACTTC.